This TCR beta chain appears in the sequencing data of a study of regulatory T cells in long-lasting Graves disease. Points from the study as a whole: Persistent Graves' cases showed lower TCR diversity than newly diagnosed cases.

Sequencing libraries for TCR beta were prepared with iRepertoire HTBI primers and Arm-PCR of CDR3 regions. MiXCR was run by TCRdb on the multiplex PCR reads, yielding one entry per CDR3 protein. The sample consists of 400,000 to 500,000 distinct CDR3 sequences, roughly 23% of them appearing once. Time point: persistent/refractory GD, antithyroid drugs over 5 years with positive TRAb. TCR sequences were obtained from RNA taken from PBMCs. Graves' disease diagnosis followed American Thyroid Association guidelines. Each of the patients was recruited from an endocrinology department situated in Xi'an, China. The CDR3 sequence is 11 residues long. The germline gives CDR1 DFQATT, CDR2 SNEGSKA (reference sequence). The sample holds many counts of this clonotype. The antigen remains undetermined.

The genes are TRBV20-1 and TRBJ2-5, with D perhaps assigned TRBD1 or TRBD2 (6 bases each). The sequencing here drew on peripheral blood mononuclear cells (PBMCs), taken when the disease was refractory, from a patient treated with antithyroid drugs. This TCR came from a female donor with Graves disease. DNA of the CDR3: TGCAGCCCCCAGGGGAGGAAGACCCAGTACTTC. Translated, it gives CSPQGRKTQYF.